This T cell receptor (beta chain) was found in a study of shared clonotypes between healthy human individuals (dated by TCRdb to between 2020 and 2021). Context from the whole study: The cohort included a few men and a couple of women between 18 and 49 years of age. To increase sequencing depth and limit assay-specific biases, different laboratories used diverse techniques to prepare libraries and sequence TCR repertoires. Per donor, three plates each were used for CD4 naive and CD4 memory, two for CD8 naive, and one for CD8 memory. Leukapheresis yielded between about 0.94 and 9 billion PBMCs per donor. The study deeply sequenced blood TCR repertoires of five healthy adults to estimate repertoire size and the extent of clonotype sharing between individuals.

The donors were healthy, HIV-negative adults who had no recently reported acute infections or vaccinations. Every donor was a Caucasian adult residing in Nashville, Tennessee, USA. Magnetic negative selection was used to enrich CD4+ T cells, after which naive cells were positively selected on CD45RA and the negative fraction became the memory subset. Blood was obtained by leukapheresis, after which PBMCs were separated by Ficoll-Histopaque density gradient centrifugation and cryopreserved in liquid nitrogen vapor phase. Analytical flow cytometry was used to check the purity and quantity of each magnetically sorted T cell population. From each sorted fraction, genomic DNA was isolated and quantified by UV absorbance on a Nanodrop 2000c. Remarks on this clone: Which antigen it targets is not known. No base quality values were provided; no much bigger clone lies one nucleotide off.

TCR CDR3 regions were amplified from genomic DNA by multiplex PCR using the deep immunoSEQ assay. Extracted genomic DNA from each cell subset was spread evenly across all wells of several immunoSEQ 96-well plates, with each plate serving as a replicate. For sorted subsets, roughly 200 ng of genomic DNA, equivalent to 25,000 to 35,000 T cell genomes, went into each replicate PCR. Purified libraries were measured with a Qubit 3.0 fluorometer, size-checked on a Bioanalyzer 2100, and measured again with the KAPA Library Quantification kit. A separate single-read 150-cycle Illumina NextSeq 550 flow cell was used to sequence each immunoSEQ 96-well plate. In the paper's pipeline: Because the immunoSEQ output held only junctional sequences and lacked quality scores, the filtering could not match the filtering applied to full-length reads. Sequences were annotated with PyIR, a Python wrapper for IgBLAST v1.9, and V/J genes and CDR3 were assigned using IMGT germline references. Reads were removed for weak V/J assignments (E-value above 1e-6), missing CDR3, stop codons, out-of-frame junctions, or ambiguous translated residues. A V3J clonotype was defined by an identical inferred V gene, J gene, and CDR3 amino acid sequence. Percentage overlap between repertoires was calculated by dividing the number of shared unique clonotypes by the size of the smaller repertoire. Repertoire richness was assessed with RTK rarefaction, the Chao1 estimator, and Recon v2.1 estimates of unobserved clonotypes. For all TCRbeta clonotypes obtained by the gDNA method from several donors, generation probabilities were computed with OLGA. TCRdb retrieved this table from immuneACCESS and kept in-frame rearrangements only. Not all clones are present; in checked studies, unresolved V genes account for under half, and no reason is known for the remainder. V and J calls and clone size are those listed in that table; D and trimming were worked out from the DNA. Recorded for this sample are approximately 2,300,000 clones; approximately 90% of them occurred a single time. 0.37% of the sample is in the top ten clones.

On the study overall, not on this receptor specifically: Even with the large sequencing depth, rarefaction of the sorted-subset datasets indicated that sequencing was incomplete. Compared with non-shared clonotypes, the clonotypes found in all four sorted-subset donors had higher generation probabilities. Naive subsets generally had larger estimated clonotype richness than memory subsets did. Because the study included only a small number of donors, the genetic and exposure-history diversity represented was limited. Pairwise subsampling indicated that sequencing depth was expected to affect the degree of clonotype sharing among donors. When four donors were compared, the shared fraction of clonotypes was about 5.4% for naive CD4, around 3.5% for naive CD8, 2% to 2.5% for memory CD4, and 0.35% to 0.5% for memory CD8. Sampling was restricted to blood, and TCR repertoires in tissues likely differ from the TCR repertoires found in blood.

The germline V gene supplies CDR1 SGHRS and CDR2 YFSETQ. Clipping removes 4 bases from V and 5 bases from J, with 7 as the unmatched junction base count. The CDR3 sequence holds 14 residues, the cysteine and phenylalanine included. Here the CDR3 DNA is all that survives: 42 bases in frame from base 1. Specimen: naive CD4+ T cells from PBMCs. The cell subset or site label, as the study defines it: CD45RA+ positively selected. This receptor was identified in a man between 18 and 35 years old in good health. Some clones in this sample may be carry-over from other donors' samples. Here the chain combines TRBV5-1 and TRBJ2-5; the junction holds 8 bases that match TRBD1. CDR3 sequence: CASSADREVETQYF. Here is the DNA: TGCGCCAGCAGCGCGGACAGGGAGGTCGAGACCCAGTACTTC.